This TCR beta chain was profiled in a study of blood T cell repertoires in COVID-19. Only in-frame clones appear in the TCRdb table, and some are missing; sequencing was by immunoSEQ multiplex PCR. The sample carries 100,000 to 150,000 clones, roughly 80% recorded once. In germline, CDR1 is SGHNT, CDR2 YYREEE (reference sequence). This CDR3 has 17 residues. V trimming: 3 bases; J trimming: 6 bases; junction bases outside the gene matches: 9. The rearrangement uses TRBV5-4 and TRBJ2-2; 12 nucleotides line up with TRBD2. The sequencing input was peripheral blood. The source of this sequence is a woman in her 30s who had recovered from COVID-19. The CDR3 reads CASSSTSGGLKAGELFF. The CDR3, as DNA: TGTGCCAGCAGCTCGACTAGCGGGGGCCTTAAAGCCGGGGAGCTGTTTTTT.